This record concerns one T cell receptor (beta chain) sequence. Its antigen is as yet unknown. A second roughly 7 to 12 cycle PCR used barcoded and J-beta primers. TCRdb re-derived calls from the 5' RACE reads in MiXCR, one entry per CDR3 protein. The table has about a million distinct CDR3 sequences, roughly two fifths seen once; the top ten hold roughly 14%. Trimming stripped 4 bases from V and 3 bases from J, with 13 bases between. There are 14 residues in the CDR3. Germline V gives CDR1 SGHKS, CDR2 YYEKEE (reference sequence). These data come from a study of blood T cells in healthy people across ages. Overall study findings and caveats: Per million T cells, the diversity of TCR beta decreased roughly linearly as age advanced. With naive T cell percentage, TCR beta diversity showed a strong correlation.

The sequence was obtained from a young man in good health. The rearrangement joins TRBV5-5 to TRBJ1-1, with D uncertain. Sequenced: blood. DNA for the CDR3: TGTGCCAGCAGCGTTGACCTGCTCTACACTGAAGCTTTCTTT. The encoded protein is CASSVDLLYTEAFF.